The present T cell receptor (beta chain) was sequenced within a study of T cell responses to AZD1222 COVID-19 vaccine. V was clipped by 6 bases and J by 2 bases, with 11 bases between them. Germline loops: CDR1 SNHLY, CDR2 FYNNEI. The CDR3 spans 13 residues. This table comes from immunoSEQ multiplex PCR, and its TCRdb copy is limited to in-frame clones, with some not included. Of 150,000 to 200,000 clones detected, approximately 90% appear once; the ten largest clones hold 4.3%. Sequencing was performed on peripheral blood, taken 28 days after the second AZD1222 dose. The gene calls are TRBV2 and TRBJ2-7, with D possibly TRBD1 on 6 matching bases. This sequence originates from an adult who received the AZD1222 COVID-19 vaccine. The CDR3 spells CASRWDIPYEQYF. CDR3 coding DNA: TGTGCCAGCAGATGGGACATCCCCTACGAGCAGTACTTC. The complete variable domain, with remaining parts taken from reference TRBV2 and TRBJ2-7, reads EPEVTQTPSHQVTQMGQEVILRCVPISNHLYFYWYRQILGQKVEFLVSFYNNEISEKSEIFDDQFSVERPDGSNFTLKIRSTKLEDSAMYFCASRWDIPYEQYFGPGTRLTVT.